The 4 T cell receptor beta chains given below trace back to one sample, sequenced in a study of T cells in Graves' hyperthyroidism and ophthalmopathy. TCR beta CDR3 regions were amplified from RNA transcripts. The TCR CDR3 first-round RT-PCR relied on the HTBI primer set. TCRdb reprocessed the multiplex PCR reads with MiXCR, giving one entry per CDR3 protein. This sample has about 520,000 distinct CDR3 sequences, with around a quarter found just once. Input material: blood. Source of these receptors: a woman aged 25 to 45 with Graves' ophthalmopathy.

This clonotype was picked up many times. This chain uses TRBV7-9 with TRBJ2-5; D uncertain. Per the germline V gene, CDR1 is SEHNR and CDR2 is FQNEAQ (reference sequence). V dropped 5 bases and J dropped 9 bases, with 10 bases sitting between them. The CDR3 extends over 11 amino acids. The CDR3 sequence is CASSTTGAQYF. The CDR3 nucleotides read TGTGCCAGCAGCACGACCGGTGCCCAGTACTTC.

CDR3 DNA sequence: TGTGCCAGCAGTCCCAGCGGACAGGGGATGGCGACCCAGTACTTC. Translated: CASSPSGQGMATQYF. The chain has TRBV25-1 and TRBJ2-5, with 9 positions matching TRBD1. Per germline, CDR1 MGHDK and CDR2 SYGVNS. This CDR3 has 15 residues. Trimming at V came to 5 bases and at J to 7 bases, leaving 11 bases not matched to a gene.

This clonotype showed up many times. This chain uses TRBV10-3 with TRBJ1-1, with D possibly TRBD1 on 5 matching bases. CDR1 is ENHRY and CDR2 is SYGVKD in the germline V gene. Between the trimmed V and J ends, which lost 0 bases and 3 bases, there was a span of 11 bases. This CDR3 contains 15 residues. The CDR3 DNA sequence: TGTGCCATCAGTGAGTCGACCGGGGGGGACACTGAAGCTTTCTTT. Its protein is CAISESTGGDTEAFF.

This clonotype appeared many times. This rearrangement joins TRBV6-5 to TRBJ2-5; D is perhaps TRBD1 (6 bases). Looked up from germline, CDR1 is MNHEY and CDR2 is SVGAGI. This CDR3 spans 14 amino acids. V gave up 7 bases and J gave up 2 bases, with 14 bases separating them. CDR3 bases: TGTGCCAGCACCAAACCGGGACAACAAGAGACCCAGTACTTC. Residues: CASTKPGQQETQYF.